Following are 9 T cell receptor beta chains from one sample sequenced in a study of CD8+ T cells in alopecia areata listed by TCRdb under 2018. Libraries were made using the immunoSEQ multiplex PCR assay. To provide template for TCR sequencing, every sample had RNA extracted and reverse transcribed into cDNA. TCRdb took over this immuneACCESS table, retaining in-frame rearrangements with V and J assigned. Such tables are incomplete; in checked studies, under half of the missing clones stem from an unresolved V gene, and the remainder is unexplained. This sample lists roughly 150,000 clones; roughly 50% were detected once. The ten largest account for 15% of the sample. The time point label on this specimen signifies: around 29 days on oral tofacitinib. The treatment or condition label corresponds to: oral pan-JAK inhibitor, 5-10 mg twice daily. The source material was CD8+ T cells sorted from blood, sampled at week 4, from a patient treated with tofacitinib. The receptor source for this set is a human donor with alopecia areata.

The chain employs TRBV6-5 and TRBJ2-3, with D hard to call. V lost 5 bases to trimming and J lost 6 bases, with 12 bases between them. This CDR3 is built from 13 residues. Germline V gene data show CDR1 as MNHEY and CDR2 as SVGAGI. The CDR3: CASSAYKGDTQYF. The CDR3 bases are TGTGCCAGCAGTGCCTATAAGGGTGATACGCAGTATTTT.

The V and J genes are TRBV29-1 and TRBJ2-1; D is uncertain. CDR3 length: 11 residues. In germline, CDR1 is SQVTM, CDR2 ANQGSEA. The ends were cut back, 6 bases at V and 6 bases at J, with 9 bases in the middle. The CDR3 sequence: CSVPQSNEQFF. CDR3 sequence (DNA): TGCAGCGTGCCCCAGAGCAATGAGCAGTTCTTC.

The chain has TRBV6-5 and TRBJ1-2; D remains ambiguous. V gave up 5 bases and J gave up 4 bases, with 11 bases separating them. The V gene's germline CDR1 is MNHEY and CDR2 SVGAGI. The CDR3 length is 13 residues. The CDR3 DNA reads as TGTGCCAGCAGTGACCTGGGCTCCTATGGCTACACCTTC. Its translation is CASSDLGSYGYTF.

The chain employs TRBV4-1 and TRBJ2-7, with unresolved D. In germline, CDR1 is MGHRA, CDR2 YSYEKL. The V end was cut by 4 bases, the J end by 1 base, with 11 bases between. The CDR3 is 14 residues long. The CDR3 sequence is CASSPGSQSYEQYF. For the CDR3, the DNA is TGCGCCAGCAGCCCAGGATCGCAATCCTACGAGCAGTACTTC.

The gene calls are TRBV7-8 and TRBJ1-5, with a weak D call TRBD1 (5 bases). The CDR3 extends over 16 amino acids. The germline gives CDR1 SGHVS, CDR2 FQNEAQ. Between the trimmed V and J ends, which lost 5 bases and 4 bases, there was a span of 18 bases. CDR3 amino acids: CASSQWEEGPNQPQHF. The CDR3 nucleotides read TGTGCCAGCAGCCAATGGGAGGAGGGGCCGAATCAGCCCCAGCATTTT.

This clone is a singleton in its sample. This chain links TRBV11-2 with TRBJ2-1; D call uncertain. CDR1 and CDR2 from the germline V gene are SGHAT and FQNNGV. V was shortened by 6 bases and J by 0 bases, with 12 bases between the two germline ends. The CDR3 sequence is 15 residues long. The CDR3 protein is CASRSSESSYNEQFF. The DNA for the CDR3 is TGTGCCAGCAGATCCAGCGAGAGCTCCTACAATGAGCAGTTCTTC.

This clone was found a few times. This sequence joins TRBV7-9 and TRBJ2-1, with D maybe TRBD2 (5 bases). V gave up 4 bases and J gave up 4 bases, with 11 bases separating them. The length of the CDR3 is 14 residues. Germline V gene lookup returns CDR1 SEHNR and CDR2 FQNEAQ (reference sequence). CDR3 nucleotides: TGTGCCAGCAGCTCGACTACGGTGTACAATGAGCAGTTCTTC. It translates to CASSSTTVYNEQFF.

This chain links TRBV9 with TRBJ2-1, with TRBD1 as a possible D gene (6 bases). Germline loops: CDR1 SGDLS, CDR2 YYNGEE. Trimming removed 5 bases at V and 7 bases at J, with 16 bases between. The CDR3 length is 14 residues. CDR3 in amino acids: CASSLGGGRNEQFF. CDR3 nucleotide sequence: TGTGCCAGCAGTTTAGGTGGGGGCCGAAATGAGCAGTTCTTC.

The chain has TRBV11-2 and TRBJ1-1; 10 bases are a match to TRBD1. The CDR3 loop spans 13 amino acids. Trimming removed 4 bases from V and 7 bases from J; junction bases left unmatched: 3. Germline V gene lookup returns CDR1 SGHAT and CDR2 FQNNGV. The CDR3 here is CASSWGQGNEAFF. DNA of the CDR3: TGTGCCAGCAGCTGGGGACAGGGGAATGAAGCTTTCTTT.